These 13 T cell receptor beta chains share one sample of origin, sequenced in a study of cytomegalovirus exposure and HLA in healthy donors. The primer mix had 60 Vbeta and 13 Jbeta primers. Sequencing was performed with immunoSEQ multiplex PCR; in TCRdb, only in-frame clones are kept and a portion is missing. The sample yields 150,000 to 200,000 clones, roughly 85% seen once. The sequencing sample was made of PBMCs. The source of these receptors is a woman aged 35 to 49 in good health and CMV-seronegative.

V is TRBV5-6 and J is TRBJ2-7, with 8 bases matching TRBD2. Trimming at V came to 2 bases and at J to 6 bases, leaving 7 bases not matched to a gene. CDR1 and CDR2 (germline): SGHDT, YYEEEE. This CDR3 has 14 amino acids. CDR3 sequence: CASSLSSGRTEQYF. The CDR3 nucleotides read TGTGCCAGCAGCTTATCCAGCGGGAGAACCGAGCAGTACTTC.

This clone was recorded a few times. V gene TRBV14 combines with J gene TRBJ2-1; TRBD2 might be the D (5 bases). V was cut by 1 base and J by 6 bases, with 10 bases left in between. The germline gives CDR1 SGHDN, CDR2 FVKESK. The CDR3 consists of 14 residues. In nucleotides, the CDR3 is TGTGCCAGCAGCCAAGCGGCGGGTAGCAATGAGCAGTTCTTC. Amino acid sequence: CASSQAAGSNEQFF.

J is TRBJ2-1 and V is TRBV19; D gene unclear. The CDR3 has 17 residues. Trimming stripped 3 bases from V and 0 bases from J, with 15 bases between. From germline, CDR1 is LNHDA and CDR2 SQIVND (reference sequence). DNA for the CDR3: TGTGCCAGTAGTATGCCCCAGTCTTACCGCTCCTACAATGAGCAGTTCTTC. Translation: CASSMPQSYRSYNEQFF.

V is TRBV14 and J is TRBJ2-7; D is undetermined. The CDR3 contains 14 residues. V was trimmed by 5 bases and J by 2 bases, leaving 13 bases between them. Germline V gives CDR1 SGHDN, CDR2 FVKESK. CDR3 nucleotides: TGTGCCAGCAGCAATCCCTTCCCCCCCTACGAGCAGTACTTC. Translating gives CASSNPFPPYEQYF. Together with reference TRBV14 and TRBJ2-7, the CDR3 gives the full variable domain: EAGVTQFPSHSVIEKGQTVTLRCDPISGHDNLYWYRRVMGKEIKFLLHFVKESKQDESGMPNNRFLAERTGGTYSTLKVQPAELEDSGVYFCASSNPFPPYEQYFGPGTRLTVT.

This clone was recorded once. J is TRBJ1-3 and V is TRBV27; D may be TRBD1 (6 bases). Trimming removed 6 bases from V and 2 bases from J, with 11 bases in between. Germline V gene lookup returns CDR1 MNHEY and CDR2 SMNVEV (reference sequence). The CDR3 consists of 14 residues. The CDR3 bases are TGTGCCAGCAGGCGCAGGGGCGCTGGAAACACCATATATTTT. Encoded protein: CASRRRGAGNTIYF.

The chain links TRBV5-1 to TRBJ1-1, with D possibly TRBD1 on 5 matching bases. V shed 2 bases and J shed 0 bases, with 5 bases lying between them. The CDR3 is 13 residues long. The germline V gene encodes CDR1 SGHRS and CDR2 YFSETQ. The CDR3 region is CASSFRVNTEAFF. The CDR3 bases are TGCGCCAGCAGCTTCAGGGTGAACACTGAAGCTTTCTTT. The full variable domain, completed using reference TRBV5-1 and TRBJ1-1, is KAGVTQTPRYLIKTRGQQVTLSCSPISGHRSVSWYQQTPGQGLQFLFEYFSETQRNKGNFPGRFSGRQFSNSRSEMNVSTLELGDSALYLCASSFRVNTEAFFGQGTRLTVV.

V and J are TRBV30 and TRBJ2-2, with 9 positions matching TRBD2. Germline V gene lookup returns CDR1 GTSNPN and CDR2 SVGIG (reference sequence). This CDR3 spans 15 amino acids. J gave up 4 bases and V 4 bases, and 7 bases lay outside the gene matches. This CDR3 reads CAWIPMGLATGELFF. In DNA form, the CDR3 reads TGTGCCTGGATCCCAATGGGACTAGCCACCGGGGAGCTGTTTTTT.

The rearrangement links TRBV28 to TRBJ2-1; D gene unclear. The CDR3 runs 14 residues. V was clipped by 8 bases and J by 0 bases, with 11 bases between them. Looked up from germline, CDR1 is MDHEN and CDR2 is SYDVKM. CDR3 sequence reads: CASCNSNSYNEQFF. The DNA for the CDR3 is TGTGCCAGCTGTAACAGTAACTCCTACAATGAGCAGTTCTTC.

The chain is built from TRBV5-4 and TRBJ2-1; TRBD2 aligns across 11 bases. The CDR3 extends over 17 amino acids. Germline V lookup: CDR1 SGHNT, CDR2 YYREEE (reference sequence). Germline trimming cut 3 bases from V and 0 bases from J; bases unmatched to any gene: 5. DNA for the CDR3: TGTGCCAGCAGCTCGTCTAGCGGGAGGACCTCCTACAATGAGCAGTTCTTC. As protein: CASSSSSGRTSYNEQFF.

The chain uses TRBV7-9 and TRBJ2-5, with 14 bases identical to TRBD2. The J call may be mistaken, given a closer DNA end match to TRBJ2-7. Germline values: CDR1 SEHNR, CDR2 FQNEAQ (reference sequence). The CDR3 loop spans 17 amino acids. As DNA, the CDR3 is TGTGCCAGCAGCTCCCCGGGACTAGCGGGAGTTGCCTACGAGCAGTACTTC. Translated, it gives CASSSPGLAGVAYEQYF.

The rearrangement joins TRBV9 to TRBJ2-2; 9 nucleotides align to TRBD2. This CDR3 spans 16 amino acids. The germline CDR1 and CDR2 sequences are SGDLS and YYNGEE. With 0 bases clipped from V and 4 bases from J, the junction kept 4 bases outside the gene matches. This CDR3 reads CASSVVASGTTGELFF. Written as DNA, the CDR3 is TGTGCCAGCAGCGTAGTGGCTAGCGGGACCACCGGGGAGCTGTTTTTT.

On this clone: One end of the junction varies from germline; a read error may be responsible. The V and J genes are TRBV7-9 and TRBJ1-3; D possibly corresponds to TRBD1 (5 bases). The V gene's germline CDR1 is SEHNR and CDR2 FQNEAQ (reference sequence). The CDR3 has 17 residues. CDR3 bases: TGTTCCAGCAGCCGAACGTCTGGGGGGGAAAGCGGAAACACCATATATTTT. Amino acids: CSSSRTSGGESGNTIYF. The variable domain in full, completed from reference TRBV7-9 and TRBJ1-3, reads DTGVSQNPRHKITKRGQNVTFRCDPISEHNRLYWYRQTLGQGPEFLTYFQNEAQLEKSRLLSDRFSAERPKGSFSTLEIQRTEQGDSAMYLCSSSRTSGGESGNTIYFGEGSWLTVV.

The chain recombines TRBV9 with TRBJ2-7, with 7 bases fitting TRBD1. Trimming removed 2 bases from V and 0 bases from J; junction bases left unmatched: 2. This CDR3 is 14 amino acids long. The germline V gene has CDR1 SGDLS and CDR2 YYNGEE. CDR3 nucleotide sequence: TGTGCCAGCAGCGTTGGGACAGTCTCCTACGAGCAGTACTTC. Translated: CASSVGTVSYEQYF.